Below are 26 T cell receptor beta chains sequenced from a single sample in a study of identical twins. A single record per CDR3 protein comes from TCRdb applying MiXCR to the 5' RACE reads. This sample has approximately 600,000 distinct CDR3 sequences, with less than 9% found just once. The sample was also reused in another study, on yellow fever vaccine responses in identical twins.

Material: PBMCs. The source is a woman under 30 in good health.

This clonotype was detected many times. This rearrangement joins TRBV10-3 to TRBJ1-1; possibly TRBD1 for D (5 bases). The germline gives CDR1 ENHRY, CDR2 SYGVKD. The length of the CDR3 is 14 residues. The germline V and J ends were trimmed by 6 bases and 0 bases, with 11 bases remaining between them. The CDR3 here is CAISPGHLNTEAFF. As DNA, the CDR3 is TGTGCCATCAGCCCGGGGCACCTGAACACTGAAGCTTTCTTT.

This clonotype was counted many times. V usage is TRBV24-1 and J usage is TRBJ1-2; D ambiguous. The CDR3 extends over 13 amino acids. Germline assignment: CDR1 KGHDR and CDR2 SFDVKD. V shed 9 bases and J shed 8 bases, with 18 bases lying between them. CDR3 in amino acids: CATPGSDERGYTF. CDR3 DNA: TGTGCCACCCCTGGGTCTGACGAACGGGGCTACACCTTC.

This clonotype was seen only a few times. This chain joins TRBV2 and TRBJ1-3, with TRBD1 matching over 7 bases. Germline V gene data show CDR1 as SNHLY and CDR2 as FYNNEI. CDR3 length: 14 residues. V dropped 8 bases and J dropped 0; count of bases not matched to a gene: 4. The CDR3 spells CASYGQASGNTIYF. In DNA form, the CDR3 reads TGTGCCAGCTATGGACAGGCCTCTGGAAACACCATATATTTT.

The chain is built from TRBV7-7 and TRBJ2-5; TRBD2 matches 9 bases. The CDR3 is 14 amino acids. The germline gives CDR1 SSHAT, CDR2 FNYEAQ (reference sequence). The V and J ends lost 4 bases and 3 bases, in that order; junction bases with no gene match: 3. The CDR3 is CASSSSGAEETQYF. Written as DNA, the CDR3 is TGTGCCAGCAGCTCTAGCGGGGCGGAAGAGACCCAGTACTTC.

V is TRBV6-1 and J is TRBJ2-5, with 8 bases matching TRBD2. V trimming: 2 bases; J trimming: 4 bases; junction bases outside the gene matches: 12. CDR1 is MNHNS, CDR2 SASEGT, per germline. The CDR3 contains 17 residues. For the CDR3, the DNA is TGTGCCAGCAGTGAATCACCCCCCGGGGGGGCCCCAGAGACCCAGTACTTC. Encoded protein: CASSESPPGGAPETQYF.

V is TRBV5-1 and J is TRBJ2-6; TRBD1 agrees at 8 bases. Germline CDR1 reads SGHRS; CDR2 reads YFSETQ. This CDR3 spans 14 amino acids. V lost 7 bases to trimming and J lost 2 bases; unmatched junction nucleotides: 2. CDR3 nucleotide sequence: TGCGCCAGCCGGACAGGGACTGGGGCCAACGTCCTGACTTTC. The encoded protein is CASRTGTGANVLTF.

The chain employs TRBV5-1 and TRBJ2-1; D might be TRBD1 or TRBD2, each matching 5 bases. V was shortened by 7 bases and J by 2 bases, with 19 bases between the two germline ends. The CDR3 runs 16 residues. Looked up from germline, CDR1 is SGHRS and CDR2 is YFSETQ. The CDR3 protein is CASAPDGAGTYNEQFF. CDR3 nucleotide sequence: TGCGCCAGCGCACCCGACGGGGCTGGGACCTACAATGAGCAGTTCTTC. Based on the CDR3 plus reference TRBV5-1 and TRBJ2-1, the full variable domain is KAGVTQTPRYLIKTRGQQVTLSCSPISGHRSVSWYQQTPGQGLQFLFEYFSETQRNKGNFPGRFSGRQFSNSRSEMNVSTLELGDSALYLCASAPDGAGTYNEQFFGPGTRLTVL.

This clonotype was seen only a few times. The chain recombines TRBV20-1 with TRBJ2-7; D remains ambiguous. The germline V gene has CDR1 DFQATT and CDR2 SNEGSKA (reference sequence). Trimming took off 0 bases at V and 6 bases at J, with 12 bases between the two ends. The CDR3 has 13 amino acids. The CDR3 DNA reads as TGCAGTGCTAGAGACCGCCCGGGTGGCGAGCAGTACGTC. Residues: CSARDRPGGEQYV.

This chain uses TRBV29-1 with TRBJ2-5; perhaps TRBD2 as D (6 bases). CDR1 and CDR2 (germline): SQVTM, ANQGSEA. This CDR3 is 13 amino acids long. Trimming left V 2 bases short and J 2 bases short, with 9 bases between. This CDR3 is CSVERREQETQYF. Here the CDR3 DNA reads TGCAGCGTTGAAAGGCGGGAACAAGAGACCCAGTACTTC.

The DNA of the CDR3 is TGTGCCAGCAGCTTAGAAGGGGTCGACTATAATTCACCCCTCCACTTT. This codes for CASSLEGVDYNSPLHF. This chain links TRBV7-6 with TRBJ1-6, with D maybe TRBD1 (5 bases). V lost 1 base and J lost 3, with 10 bases in between. Germline CDR1 reads SGHVS; CDR2 reads FNYEAQ. This CDR3 is 16 amino acids long.

This clonotype was detected only a few times. The rearrangement uses TRBV12-3 or TRBV12-4 and TRBJ1-3, with 7 bases aligning to TRBD1. V gave up 7 bases and J gave up 0 bases; unmatched junction bases: 9. The CDR3 has 16 amino acids. CDR3 loop: CASKAGQSVSGNTIYF. The CDR3 region has the DNA TGTGCCAGCAAGGCGGGACAGTCGGTCTCTGGAAACACCATATATTTT.

The table lists this clonotype with many counts. This sequence joins TRBV29-1 and TRBJ1-1; D uncertain. Trimming stripped 7 bases from V and 4 bases from J, with 16 bases between. Germline assignment: CDR1 SQVTM and CDR2 ANQGSEA. CDR3 length: 13 amino acids. Here the CDR3 reads CSENVLSGTEAFF. The CDR3 nucleotides are TGCAGCGAAAACGTCCTCTCCGGCACTGAAGCTTTCTTT.

The genes are TRBV11-2 and TRBJ2-1; D unresolved. V lost 4 bases to trimming and J lost 8 bases, with 12 bases between them. Germline V gives CDR1 SGHAT, CDR2 FQNNGV. This CDR3 comprises 13 residues. DNA of the CDR3: TGTGCCAGCAGCTCCCGGGTCGATGATGAGCAGTTCTTC. Translated, it gives CASSSRVDDEQFF.

The rearrangement uses TRBV25-1 and TRBJ2-5; 7 bases fit TRBD2. Trimming cost V 3 bases and J 3 bases; bases outside gene matches: 4. The CDR3 spans 14 residues. Germline lookup yields CDR1 MGHDK and CDR2 SYGVNS. CDR3 sequence: CASSEFSGEETQYF. The CDR3 region has the DNA TGTGCCAGCAGTGAGTTCAGCGGGGAAGAGACCCAGTACTTC.

This clonotype was seen more than once but under ten times. The chain has TRBV29-1 and TRBJ2-7; 11 nucleotides line up with TRBD1. Germline V gene sequence: CDR1 SQVTM, CDR2 ANQGSEA. The CDR3 is 15 residues long. The J segment lost 0 bases and the V segment lost 0 bases, leaving 1 base of the junction unmatched. The CDR3 sequence: CSVEDGTGGSYEQYF. In nucleotides, the CDR3 is TGCAGCGTTGAAGATGGGACAGGGGGCTCCTACGAGCAGTACTTC.

In regard to this clonotype: The conserved phenylalanine or tryptophan normally closing the CDR3 is absent here, so this likely arose from a read error. The chain recombines TRBV5-1 with TRBJ2-2, with 14 bases matching TRBD2. V trimming: 2 bases; J trimming: 5 bases; junction bases outside the gene matches: 8. The CDR3 extends over 18 amino acids. Germline-derived CDR1 and CDR2 are SGHRS and YFSETQ. CDR3 in DNA: TGCGCCAGCAGCTTCTCCGGGACTAGCGGGAGTGGAACCGGGGAGCTGTTTCTT. This gives the protein CASSFSGTSGSGTGELFL.

This clonotype was counted between two and nine times. The DNA for the CDR3 is TGTGCCAGCAGCTCGGGGGGGGGACTAGCCTACAATGAGCAGTTCTTC. Its protein is CASSSGGGLAYNEQFF. The gene calls are TRBV11-3 and TRBJ2-1; 8 nucleotides agree with TRBD2. CDR1 is SGHNT and CDR2 is YENEEA in the germline V gene. This CDR3 comprises 16 residues. The V segment lost 4 bases and the J segment 2 bases; nucleotides outside the gene matches: 7.

This clonotype was detected a few times. V and J are TRBV25-1 and TRBJ2-7; TRBD2 agrees at 15 bases. V gave up 6 bases and J gave up 6 bases; unmatched junction bases: 3. This CDR3 region has 14 residues. Germline values: CDR1 MGHDK, CDR2 SYGVNS. The CDR3: CASRMGLAGGEQYF. CDR3 sequence (DNA): TGTGCCAGCAGAATGGGACTAGCGGGAGGCGAGCAGTACTTC.

The DNA for the CDR3 is TGCAGTGCTAGAGATGCGGAGGCTCAGCCCCAGCATTTT. Protein: CSARDAEAQPQHF. The chain uses TRBV20-1 and TRBJ1-5; D gene ambiguous. The CDR3 runs 13 residues. Trimming left V 0 bases short and J 6 bases short, with 9 bases between. Per germline, CDR1 DFQATT and CDR2 SNEGSKA (reference sequence).

V usage is TRBV3-1 and J usage is TRBJ2-1; TRBD2 agrees at 10 bases. V trimming: 10 bases; J trimming: 3 bases; junction bases outside the gene matches: 9. The CDR3 extends over 15 amino acids. Germline CDR1 and CDR2: LGHDT and YNNKEL (reference sequence). The CDR3 spells CATRNSGGFYNEQFF. The CDR3 DNA reads TGTGCCACACGAAATAGCGGGGGGTTCTACAATGAGCAGTTCTTC.

There are many counts of this clonotype. V and J are TRBV12-3 or TRBV12-4 and TRBJ1-1; D may be TRBD1 (5 bases). The CDR3 runs to 14 residues. V lost 5 bases to trimming and J lost 4 bases, with 14 bases between them. CDR3 region: CASSPRERGTEAFF. The CDR3 DNA follows: TGTGCCAGCAGTCCCCGGGAAAGGGGCACTGAAGCTTTCTTT.

This clonotype has more than one count but fewer than ten. The gene calls are TRBV6-5 and TRBJ2-5; 8 positions agree with TRBD1. CDR1 and CDR2 (germline): MNHEY, SVGAGI. This CDR3 spans 12 amino acids. V trimming: 7 bases; J trimming: 5 bases; junction bases outside the gene matches: 3. CDR3 DNA: TGTGCCAGCACAACAGGGGGGGAGACCCAGTACTTC. Protein product: CASTTGGETQYF.

This clonotype was counted ten times or more. J is TRBJ1-2 and V is TRBV10-3; the D is unclear. This CDR3 spans 12 amino acids. The V end was cut by 1 base, the J end by 4 bases, with 4 bases between. The germline V gene encodes CDR1 ENHRY and CDR2 SYGVKD. This chain's CDR3 is CAISELSYGYTF. In DNA, the CDR3 is TGTGCCATCAGTGAGTTGTCCTATGGCTACACCTTC.

This clonotype came up many times. The chain uses TRBV4-1 and TRBJ1-1, with 8 bases matching TRBD1. Looked up from germline, CDR1 is MGHRA and CDR2 is YSYEKL. This CDR3 is built from 13 residues. Trimming at V came to 5 bases and at J to 5 bases, leaving 4 bases not matched to a gene. CDR3 sequence (DNA): TGCGCCAGCAGCGACAGGGGTTTAACTGAAGCTTTCTTT. Amino acid sequence: CASSDRGLTEAFF.

The sample holds many counts of this clonotype. This chain joins TRBV12-3 or TRBV12-4 and TRBJ2-7; possible D gene TRBD2, 5 bases. V lost 5 bases to trimming and J lost 3 bases, with 11 bases between them. The CDR3 consists of 13 residues. The CDR3 loop reads CASSRGIHYEQYF. For the CDR3, the DNA is TGTGCCAGCAGTCGAGGGATCCACTACGAGCAGTACTTC.

This clonotype turned up a few times. The rearrangement uses TRBV11-2 and TRBJ2-5; D is uncertain. Germline V gene data show CDR1 as SGHAT and CDR2 as FQNNGV. The V end was cut by 5 bases, the J end by 2 bases, with 15 bases between. CDR3 length: 15 residues. CDR3 sequence reads: CASSTGRSPQETQYF. CDR3 DNA sequence: TGTGCCAGCAGCACGGGCAGGTCCCCGCAAGAGACCCAGTACTTC.